The 13 T cell receptor beta chains below come from one sample, sequenced in a study. TCRdb reanalysed the 5' RACE reads using MiXCR and keeps one entry per CDR3 protein. This table holds over 6,500 distinct CDR3 sequences, approximately 55% found once. Sequenced input: naive CD4+ T cells sorted from a lymph node. Subset specified: naive CD4+ T cells, CD4+CD45RA+CD25-. The source of these receptors is a female donor with breast cancer.

V usage is TRBV6-6 and J usage is TRBJ2-2, with a weak D call TRBD1 (7 bases). Germline V gives CDR1 MNHNY, CDR2 SVGAGI (reference sequence). Trimming took 6 bases from V and 3 from J, leaving 14 bases between them. This CDR3 is built from 15 residues. The CDR3 DNA sequence: TGTGCCAGCAGCCCTAGGAGGGGGCACACCGGGGAGCTGTTTTTT. It is translated as CASSPRRGHTGELFF.

This clonotype was recorded a few times. For the CDR3, the DNA is TGCAGTGCCACTGACCCGGGACCCTACACCAATGAGCAGTTCTTC. The encoded protein is CSATDPGPYTNEQFF. The chain is built from TRBV20-1 and TRBJ2-1; D may correspond to TRBD1 or TRBD2 (5 bases each). The CDR3 is made up of 15 amino acids. Trimming removed 6 bases at V and 6 bases at J, with 21 bases between. Germline loops: CDR1 DFQATT, CDR2 SNEGSKA (reference sequence).

The V and J genes are TRBV20-1 and TRBJ2-7; 7 nucleotides agree with TRBD2. The CDR3 spans 15 residues. The junction had 13 bases not matched to a gene; V was cut back by 5 bases and J by 3 bases. Germline V gives CDR1 DFQATT, CDR2 SNEGSKA (reference sequence). The CDR3 nucleotides read TGCAGTGCTGCGGCGGTGTGGGGGGGGATCTACGAGCAGTACTTC. It encodes CSAAAVWGGIYEQYF.

The rearrangement joins TRBV20-1 to TRBJ1-6, with D perhaps TRBD1 (5 bases). The CDR3 covers 12 residues. In germline, CDR1 is DFQATT, CDR2 SNEGSKA (reference sequence). V was cut by 0 bases and J by 10 bases, with 7 bases left in between. The CDR3 spells CSARDRGSPLHF. The CDR3 DNA follows: TGCAGTGCTAGAGATCGGGGGTCACCCCTCCACTTT.

The rearrangement uses TRBV6-1 and TRBJ2-5; possible D gene TRBD1, 6 bases. Germline V gene data show CDR1 as MNHNS and CDR2 as SASEGT. Trimming removed 3 bases at V and 4 bases at J, with 21 bases between. This CDR3 is built from 17 residues. CDR3: CASSENRVGALRETQYF. The CDR3 bases are TGTGCCAGCAGTGAGAACAGGGTGGGAGCGTTGAGAGAGACCCAGTACTTC.

CDR3 sequence (DNA): TGCAGTGCTAGAGATCGGAGGGGCCAAGAGACCCAGTACTTC. Translated: CSARDRRGQETQYF. V and J are TRBV20-1 and TRBJ2-5; maybe TRBD2 (6 bases). Per the germline V gene, CDR1 is DFQATT and CDR2 is SNEGSKA (reference sequence). The CDR3 extends over 14 amino acids. V shed 0 bases and J shed 1 base, with 9 bases lying between them.

This clonotype was detected only a few times. This sequence joins TRBV5-1 and TRBJ1-1; 8 nucleotides line up with TRBD1. V lost 3 bases, J lost 6 bases, and 7 bases stayed unmatched. The V gene's germline CDR1 is SGHRS and CDR2 YFSETQ. CDR3 length: 14 amino acids. CDR3 sequence (DNA): TGCGCCAGCAGCTCGACAGGGGATTCCGCTGAAGCTTTCTTT. Residues: CASSSTGDSAEAFF. Full variable domain (outside the CDR3, taken from reference TRBV5-1 and TRBJ1-1): KAGVTQTPRYLIKTRGQQVTLSCSPISGHRSVSWYQQTPGQGLQFLFEYFSETQRNKGNFPGRFSGRQFSNSRSEMNVSTLELGDSALYLCASSSTGDSAEAFFGQGTRLTVV.

This chain uses TRBV4-2 with TRBJ2-1; tentative D call: TRBD2 (6 bases). Trimming took off 2 bases at V and 3 bases at J, with 17 bases between the two ends. In germline, CDR1 is LGHNA, CDR2 YNFKEQ. This CDR3 region has 17 residues. The DNA of the CDR3 is TGTGCCAGCAGCCAAAGAGGCGGGCCCGGGGGCTACAATGAGCAGTTCTTC. It codes for CASSQRGGPGGYNEQFF.

This clonotype was counted a few times. The chain is built from TRBV20-1 and TRBJ2-5; either TRBD1 or TRBD2 may fit D (5 bases each). V was clipped by 3 bases and J by 5 bases, with 16 bases between them. The germline gives CDR1 DFQATT, CDR2 SNEGSKA (reference sequence). The CDR3 is 14 residues long. The CDR3 nucleotides are TGCAGTGCTAGTCACGGGACCGAGGGGGAGACCCAGTACTTC. This codes for CSASHGTEGETQYF.

The chain employs TRBV11-1 and TRBJ2-7; tentatively, D is TRBD1 (5 bases). This CDR3 comprises 12 residues. The V gene lost 5 bases and the J gene lost 6 bases, with 11 bases spanning the gap. CDR1 SGHAT and CDR2 FQDESV come from the germline V gene (reference sequence). The CDR3 here is CASSPTGVEQYF. CDR3 DNA sequence: TGTGCCAGCAGCCCCACAGGAGTCGAGCAGTACTTC.

The rearrangement links TRBV7-6 to TRBJ2-3, with TRBD1 identical over 8 bases. CDR1 SGHVS and CDR2 FNYEAQ come from the germline V gene. The CDR3 has 16 amino acids. The trim removed 2 bases at V and 2 bases at J, leaving 6 bases unmatched. The CDR3 loop is CASSLTRGPDTDTQYF. The CDR3, as DNA: TGTGCCAGCAGCTTAACCAGGGGGCCGGACACAGATACGCAGTATTTT.

The chain is built from TRBV3-1 and TRBJ2-1; either TRBD1 or TRBD2 may fit D (5 bases each). This CDR3 contains 14 residues. The V and J ends lost 1 base and 6 bases respectively, with 10 bases between them. CDR1 and CDR2 (germline): LGHDT, YNNKEL (reference sequence). For the CDR3, the DNA is TGTGCCAGCAGCCAAGGGAACGGGGCCAATGAGCAGTTCTTC. As protein: CASSQGNGANEQFF.

Here the CDR3 DNA reads TGTGCCAGCTCCTGGGGGAACACAGATACGCAGTATTTT. Translated: CASSWGNTDTQYF. The chain is built from TRBV7-6 and TRBJ2-3, with D tentatively TRBD1 or TRBD2 (5 bases each). The germline CDR1 and CDR2 sequences are SGHVS and FNYEAQ. The V gene lost 8 bases and the J gene lost 2 bases, with 11 bases spanning the gap. The CDR3 sequence is 13 residues long.